The present entry profiles one T cell receptor (beta chain) with its context. Multiplex touch-down PCR with TRB-A/B primers amplified rearranged V-D-J TRB sequences. MiXCR was run by TCRdb on the multiplex PCR reads, yielding one entry per CDR3 protein. This table holds about 1,300 distinct CDR3 sequences, about 20% found once. Amplification of TCR beta used genomic DNA extracted from peripheral blood. The sample is drawn from a study of T cell repertoires in aging, cancer and after chemotherapy. The V segment lost 1 base and the J segment 3 bases; nucleotides outside the gene matches: 6. CDR1 is DFQATT, CDR2 SNEGSKA, per germline (reference sequence). This CDR3 is built from 16 residues.

J is TRBJ2-2 and V is TRBV20-1, with 9 nucleotides matching TRBD1. The sequence came from a human donor with a solid tumor. Material: blood. This CDR3 reads CSARGPGTGYTGELFF. The CDR3 nucleotides are TGCAGTGCTAGAGGCCCCGGGACAGGGTACACCGGGGAGCTGTTTTTT.